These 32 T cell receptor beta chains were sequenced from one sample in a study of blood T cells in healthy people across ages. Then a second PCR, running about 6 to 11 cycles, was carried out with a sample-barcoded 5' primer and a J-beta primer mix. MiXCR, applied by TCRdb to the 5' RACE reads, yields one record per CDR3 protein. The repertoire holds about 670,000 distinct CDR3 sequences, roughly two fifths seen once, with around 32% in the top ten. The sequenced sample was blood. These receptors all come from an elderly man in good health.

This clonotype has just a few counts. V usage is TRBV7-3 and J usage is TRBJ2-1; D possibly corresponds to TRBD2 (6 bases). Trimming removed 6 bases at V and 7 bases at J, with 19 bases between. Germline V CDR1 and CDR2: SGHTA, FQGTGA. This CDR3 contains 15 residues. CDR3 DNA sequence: TGTGCCAGCAGTTCCGGAGGGCCCCTGGGGAATGAGCAGTTCTTC. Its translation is CASSSGGPLGNEQFF.

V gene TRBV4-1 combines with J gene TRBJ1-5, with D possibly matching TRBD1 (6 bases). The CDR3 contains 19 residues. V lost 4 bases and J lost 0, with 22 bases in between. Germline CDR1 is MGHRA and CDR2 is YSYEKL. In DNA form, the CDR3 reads TGCGCCAGCAGCCGCGTACCCACTGGACAGACATATAGCAATCAGCCCCAGCATTTT. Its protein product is CASSRVPTGQTYSNQPQHF.

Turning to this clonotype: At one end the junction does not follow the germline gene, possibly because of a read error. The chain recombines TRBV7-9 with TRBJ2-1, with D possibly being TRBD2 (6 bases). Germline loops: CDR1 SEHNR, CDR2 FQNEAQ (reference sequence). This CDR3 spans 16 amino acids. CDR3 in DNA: TGTGCCAGCAGCTTAGGGTCGGGGGACGGAAGCAATGAGCGGTTCTTC. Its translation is CASSLGSGDGSNERFF.

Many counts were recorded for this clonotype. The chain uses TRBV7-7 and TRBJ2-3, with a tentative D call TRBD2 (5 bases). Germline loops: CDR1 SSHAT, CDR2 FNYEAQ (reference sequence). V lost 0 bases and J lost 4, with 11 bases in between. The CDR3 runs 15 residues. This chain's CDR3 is CASSLASSSADTQYF. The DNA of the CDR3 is TGTGCCAGCAGCTTAGCGTCTAGCAGCGCAGATACGCAGTATTTT.

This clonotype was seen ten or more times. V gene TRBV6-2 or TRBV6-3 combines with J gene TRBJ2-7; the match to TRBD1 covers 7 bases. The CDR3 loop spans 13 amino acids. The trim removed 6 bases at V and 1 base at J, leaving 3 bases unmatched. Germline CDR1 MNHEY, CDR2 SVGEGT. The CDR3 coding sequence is TGTGCCAGCAGCCCGGGACAGTCCTACGAGCAGTACTTC. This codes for CASSPGQSYEQYF.

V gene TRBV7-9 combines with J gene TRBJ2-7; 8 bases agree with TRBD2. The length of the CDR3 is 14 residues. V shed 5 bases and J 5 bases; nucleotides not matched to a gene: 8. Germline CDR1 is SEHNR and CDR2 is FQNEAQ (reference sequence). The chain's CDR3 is CASSRSGRGDEQYF. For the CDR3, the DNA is TGTGCCAGCAGCCGAAGCGGGAGAGGGGACGAGCAGTACTTC. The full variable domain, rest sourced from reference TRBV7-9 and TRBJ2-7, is DTGVSQNPRHKITKRGQNVTFRCDPISEHNRLYWYRQTLGQGPEFLTYFQNEAQLEKSRLLSDRFSAERPKGSFSTLEIQRTEQGDSAMYLCASSRSGRGDEQYFGPGTRLTVT.

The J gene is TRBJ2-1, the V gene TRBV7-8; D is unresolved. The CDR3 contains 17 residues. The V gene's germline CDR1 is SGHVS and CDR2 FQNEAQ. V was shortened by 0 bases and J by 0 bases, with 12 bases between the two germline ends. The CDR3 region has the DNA TGTGCCAGCAGCTTAGCGTACTTTCTTCTCTCCTACAATGAGCAGTTCTTC. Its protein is CASSLAYFLLSYNEQFF. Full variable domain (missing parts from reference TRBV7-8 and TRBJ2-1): GAGVSQSPRYKVAKRGQDVALRCDPISGHVSLFWYQQALGQGPEFLTYFQNEAQLDKSGLPSDRFFAERPEGSVSTLKIQRTQQEDSAVYLCASSLAYFLLSYNEQFFGPGTRLTVL.

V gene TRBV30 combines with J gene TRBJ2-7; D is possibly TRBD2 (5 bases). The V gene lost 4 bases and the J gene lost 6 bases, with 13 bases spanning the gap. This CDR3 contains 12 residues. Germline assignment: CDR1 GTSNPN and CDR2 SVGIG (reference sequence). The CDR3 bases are TGTGCCTGGACCTTCGGACTCTCCGAGCAGTACTTC. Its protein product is CAWTFGLSEQYF. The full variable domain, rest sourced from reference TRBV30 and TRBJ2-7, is SQTIHQWPATLVQPVGSPLSLECTVEGTSNPNLYWYRQAAGRGLQLLFYSVGIGQISSEVPQNLSASRPQDRQFILSSKKLLLSDSGFYLCAWTFGLSEQYFGPGTRLTVT.

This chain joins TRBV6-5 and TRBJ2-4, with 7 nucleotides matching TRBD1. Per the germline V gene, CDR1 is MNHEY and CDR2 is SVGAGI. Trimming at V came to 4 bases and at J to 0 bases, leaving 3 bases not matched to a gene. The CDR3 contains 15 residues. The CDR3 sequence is CASSSTGRAKNIQYF. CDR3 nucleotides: TGTGCCAGCAGTTCGACAGGGAGAGCCAAAAACATTCAGTACTTC.

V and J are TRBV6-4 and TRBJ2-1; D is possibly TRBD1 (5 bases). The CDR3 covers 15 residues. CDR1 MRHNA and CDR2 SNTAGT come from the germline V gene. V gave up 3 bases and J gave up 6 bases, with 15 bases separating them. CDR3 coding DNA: TGTGCCAGCAGTGATAGGCAGGGCCCCTTCAATGAGCAGTTCTTC. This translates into CASSDRQGPFNEQFF.

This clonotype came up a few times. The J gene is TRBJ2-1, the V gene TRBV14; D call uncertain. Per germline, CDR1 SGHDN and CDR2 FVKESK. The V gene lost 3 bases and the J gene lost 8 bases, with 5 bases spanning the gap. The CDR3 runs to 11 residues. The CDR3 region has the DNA TGTGCCAGCAGCCAGCAGTATGAGCAGTTCTTC. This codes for CASSQQYEQFF. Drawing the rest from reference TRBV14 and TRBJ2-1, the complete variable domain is EAGVTQFPSHSVIEKGQTVTLRCDPISGHDNLYWYRRVMGKEIKFLLHFVKESKQDESGMPNNRFLAERTGGTYSTLKVQPAELEDSGVYFCASSQQYEQFFGPGTRLTVL.

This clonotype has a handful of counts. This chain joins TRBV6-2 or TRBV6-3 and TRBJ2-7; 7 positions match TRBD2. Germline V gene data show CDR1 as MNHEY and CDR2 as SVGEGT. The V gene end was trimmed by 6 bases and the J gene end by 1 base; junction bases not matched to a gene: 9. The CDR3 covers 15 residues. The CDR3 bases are TGTGCCAGCAGACCGACTAGCCCCGTTTCCTACGAGCAGTACTTC. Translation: CASRPTSPVSYEQYF.

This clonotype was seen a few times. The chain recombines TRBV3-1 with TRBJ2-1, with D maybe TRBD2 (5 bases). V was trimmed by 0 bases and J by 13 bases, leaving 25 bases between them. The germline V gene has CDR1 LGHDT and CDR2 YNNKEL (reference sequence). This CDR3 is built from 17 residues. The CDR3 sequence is CASSQDLRAARVETQFF. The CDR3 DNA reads TGTGCCAGCAGCCAAGATCTGAGGGCCGCCCGTGTGGAGACCCAGTTCTTC.

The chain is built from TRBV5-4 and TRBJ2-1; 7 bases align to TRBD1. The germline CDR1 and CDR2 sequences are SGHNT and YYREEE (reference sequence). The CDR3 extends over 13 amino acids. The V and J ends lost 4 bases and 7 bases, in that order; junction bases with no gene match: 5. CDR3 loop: CASSPTGVNEQFF. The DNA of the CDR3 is TGTGCCAGCAGCCCCACAGGGGTGAATGAGCAGTTCTTC.

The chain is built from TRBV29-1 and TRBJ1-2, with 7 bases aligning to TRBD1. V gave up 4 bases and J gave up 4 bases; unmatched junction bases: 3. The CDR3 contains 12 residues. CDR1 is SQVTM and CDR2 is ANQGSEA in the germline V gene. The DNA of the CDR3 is TGCAGCGTTGCTTCAGGGGGCTATGGCTACACCTTC. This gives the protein CSVASGGYGYTF.

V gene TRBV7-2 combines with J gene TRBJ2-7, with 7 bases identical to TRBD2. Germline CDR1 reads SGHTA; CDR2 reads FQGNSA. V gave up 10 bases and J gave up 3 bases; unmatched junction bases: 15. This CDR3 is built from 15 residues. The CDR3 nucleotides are TGTGCCACCGCGGCGAGTTTGCGGGGGAGCTACGAGCAGTACTTC. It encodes CATAASLRGSYEQYF.

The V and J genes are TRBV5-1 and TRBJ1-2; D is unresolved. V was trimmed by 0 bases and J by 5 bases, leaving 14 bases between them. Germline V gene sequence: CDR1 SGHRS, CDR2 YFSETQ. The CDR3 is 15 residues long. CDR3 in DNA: TGCGCCAGCAGCTTGGAGGCCGGAGTCTCTTATGGCTACACCTTC. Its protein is CASSLEAGVSYGYTF.

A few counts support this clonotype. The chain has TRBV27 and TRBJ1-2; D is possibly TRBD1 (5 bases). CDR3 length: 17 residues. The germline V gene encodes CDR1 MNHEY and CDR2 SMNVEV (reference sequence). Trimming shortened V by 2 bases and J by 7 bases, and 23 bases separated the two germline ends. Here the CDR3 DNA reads TGTGCCAGCAGTTTAATGCCCGTCACAGGCCTTTCGGGTGGCTACACCTTC. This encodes CASSLMPVTGLSGGYTF.

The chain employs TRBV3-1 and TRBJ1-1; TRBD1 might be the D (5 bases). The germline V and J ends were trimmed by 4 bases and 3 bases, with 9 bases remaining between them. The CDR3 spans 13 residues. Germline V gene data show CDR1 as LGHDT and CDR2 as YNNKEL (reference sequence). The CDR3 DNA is TGTGCCAGCAGCCCAGGACACGACACTGAAGCTTTCTTT. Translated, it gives CASSPGHDTEAFF.

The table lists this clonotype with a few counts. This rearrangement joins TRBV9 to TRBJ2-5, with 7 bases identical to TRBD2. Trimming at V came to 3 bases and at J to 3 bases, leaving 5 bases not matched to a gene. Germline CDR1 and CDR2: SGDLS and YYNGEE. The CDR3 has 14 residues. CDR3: CASSALAGEETQYF. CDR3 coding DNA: TGTGCCAGCAGCGCCCTTGCGGGGGAAGAGACCCAGTACTTC.

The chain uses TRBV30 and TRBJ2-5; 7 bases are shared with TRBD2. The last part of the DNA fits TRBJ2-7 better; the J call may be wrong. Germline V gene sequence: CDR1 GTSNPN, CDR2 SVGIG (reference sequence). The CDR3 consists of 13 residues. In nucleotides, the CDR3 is TGTGCCTGGAGTGGACTAGGGGAGGGCGAGCAGTACTTC. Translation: CAWSGLGEGEQYF.

The CDR3 DNA reads as TGTGCCAGCACCGGGACACTAAGGGCCTGGCAGCCCCAGCATTTT. Its translation is CASTGTLRAWQPQHF. J is TRBJ1-5 and V is TRBV6-2 or TRBV6-3; possible D gene TRBD1, 6 bases. Trimming removed 7 bases from V and 7 bases from J, with 20 bases in between. The CDR3 is 15 residues long. Per germline, CDR1 MNHEY and CDR2 SVGEGT.

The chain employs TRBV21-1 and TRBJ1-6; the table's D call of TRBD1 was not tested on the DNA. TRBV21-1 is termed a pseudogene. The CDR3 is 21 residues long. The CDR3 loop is CASSQGQGPYVPGSYNSPLHF. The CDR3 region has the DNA TGTGCCAGCAGCCAGGGACAGGGCCCATATGTTCCGGGATCCTATAATTCACCCCTCCACTTT.

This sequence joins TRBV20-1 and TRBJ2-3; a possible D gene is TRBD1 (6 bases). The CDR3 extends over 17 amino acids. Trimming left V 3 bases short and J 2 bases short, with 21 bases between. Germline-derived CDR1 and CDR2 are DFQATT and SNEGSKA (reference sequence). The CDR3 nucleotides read TGCAGTGCTAGGGGTACAGGGCCACAATCTGTCACAGATACGCAGTATTTT. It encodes CSARGTGPQSVTDTQYF.

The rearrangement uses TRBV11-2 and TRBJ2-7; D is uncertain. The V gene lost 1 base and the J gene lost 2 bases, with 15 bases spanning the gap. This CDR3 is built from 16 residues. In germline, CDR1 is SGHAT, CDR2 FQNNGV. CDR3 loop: CASSLAVGSTTYEQYF. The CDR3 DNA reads TGTGCCAGCAGCTTAGCGGTCGGCAGCACGACCTACGAGCAGTACTTC.

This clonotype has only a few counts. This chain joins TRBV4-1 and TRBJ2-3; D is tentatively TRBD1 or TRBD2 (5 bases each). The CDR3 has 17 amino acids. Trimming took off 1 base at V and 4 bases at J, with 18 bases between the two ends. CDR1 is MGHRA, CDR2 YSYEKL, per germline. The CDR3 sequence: CASSQVPGLAGPDTQYF. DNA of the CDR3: TGCGCCAGCAGCCAAGTCCCGGGGCTAGCTGGGCCAGATACGCAGTATTTT.

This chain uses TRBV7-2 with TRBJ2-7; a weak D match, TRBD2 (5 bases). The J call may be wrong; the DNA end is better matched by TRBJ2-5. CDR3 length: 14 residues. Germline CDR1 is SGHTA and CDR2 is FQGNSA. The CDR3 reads CASSLRAEVETQYF. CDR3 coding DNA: TGTGCCAGCAGCTTACGAGCGGAGGTGGAGACCCAGTACTTC.

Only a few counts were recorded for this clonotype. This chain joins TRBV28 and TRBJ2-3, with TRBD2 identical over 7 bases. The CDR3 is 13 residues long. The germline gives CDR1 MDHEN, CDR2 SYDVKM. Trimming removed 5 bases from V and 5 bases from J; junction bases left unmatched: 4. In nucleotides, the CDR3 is TGTGCCAGCAGTCCCGGGGGGAGAGATACGCAGTATTTT. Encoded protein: CASSPGGRDTQYF.

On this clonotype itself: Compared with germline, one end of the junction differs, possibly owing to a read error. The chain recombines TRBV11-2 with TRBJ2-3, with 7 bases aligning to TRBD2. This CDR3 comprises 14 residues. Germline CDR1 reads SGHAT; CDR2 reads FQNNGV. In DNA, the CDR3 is TGTGCCAGCAGCTTAATCGGGGGGAGGGATATGCAGTATTTT. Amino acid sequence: CASSLIGGRDMQYF.

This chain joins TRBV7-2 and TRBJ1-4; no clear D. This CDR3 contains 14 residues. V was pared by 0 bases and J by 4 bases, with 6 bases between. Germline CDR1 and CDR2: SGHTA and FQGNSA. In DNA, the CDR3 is TGTGCCAGCAGCTTAGCTGCATTTAATGAAAAACTGTTTTTT. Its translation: CASSLAAFNEKLFF.

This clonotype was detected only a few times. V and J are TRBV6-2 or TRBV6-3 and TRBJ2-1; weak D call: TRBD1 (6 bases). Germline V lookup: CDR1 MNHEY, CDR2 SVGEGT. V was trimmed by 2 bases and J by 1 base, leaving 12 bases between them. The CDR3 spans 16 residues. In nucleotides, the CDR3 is TGTGCCAGCAGTTACCTACAGGGCTCATCCTACAATGAGCAGTTCTTC. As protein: CASSYLQGSSYNEQFF.

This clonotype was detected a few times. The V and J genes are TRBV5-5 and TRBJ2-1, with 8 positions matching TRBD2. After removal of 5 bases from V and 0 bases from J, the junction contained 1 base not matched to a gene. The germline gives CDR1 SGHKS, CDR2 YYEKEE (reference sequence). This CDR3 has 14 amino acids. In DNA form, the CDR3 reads TGTGCCAGCAGGAGCGGGGGCTCCTACAATGAGCAGTTCTTC. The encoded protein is CASRSGGSYNEQFF.